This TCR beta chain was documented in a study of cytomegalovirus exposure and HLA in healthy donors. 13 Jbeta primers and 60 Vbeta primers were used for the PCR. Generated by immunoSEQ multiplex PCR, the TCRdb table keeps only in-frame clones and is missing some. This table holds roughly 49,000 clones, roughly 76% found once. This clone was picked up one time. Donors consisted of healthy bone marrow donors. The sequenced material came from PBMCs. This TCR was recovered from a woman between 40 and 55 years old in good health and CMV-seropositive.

In nucleotides, the CDR3 is TGCAGCGCCTCCGAGGGCTACGAGCAGTACTTC. Its translation: CSASEGYEQYF. The chain combines TRBV29-1 with TRBJ2-7, with D perhaps matching TRBD2 (5 bases). Per germline, CDR1 SQVTM and CDR2 ANQGSEA. V was shortened by 7 bases and J by 3 bases, with 10 bases between the two germline ends. This CDR3 has 11 residues.